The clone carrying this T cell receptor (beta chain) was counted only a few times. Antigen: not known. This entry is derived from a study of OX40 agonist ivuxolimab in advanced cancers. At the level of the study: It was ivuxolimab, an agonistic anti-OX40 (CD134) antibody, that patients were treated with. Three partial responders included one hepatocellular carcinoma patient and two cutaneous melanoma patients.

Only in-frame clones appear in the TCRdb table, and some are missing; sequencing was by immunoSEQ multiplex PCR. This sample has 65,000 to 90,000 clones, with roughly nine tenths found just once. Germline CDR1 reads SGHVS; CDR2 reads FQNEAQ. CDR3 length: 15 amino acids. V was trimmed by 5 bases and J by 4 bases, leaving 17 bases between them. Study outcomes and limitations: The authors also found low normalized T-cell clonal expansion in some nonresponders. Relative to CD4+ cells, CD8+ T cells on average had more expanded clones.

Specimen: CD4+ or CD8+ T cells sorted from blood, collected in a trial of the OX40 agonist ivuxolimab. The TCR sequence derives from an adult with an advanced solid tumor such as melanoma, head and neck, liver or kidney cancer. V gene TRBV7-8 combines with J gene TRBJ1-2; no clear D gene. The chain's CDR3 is CASSIFLGLGYGYTF. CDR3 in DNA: TGTGCCAGCAGCATATTTCTGGGCCTGGGCTATGGCTACACCTTC.